Following are 21 T cell receptor beta chains from one sample sequenced in a study of immune cell composition in non-small cell lung cancer. Sequenced by immunoSEQ multiplex PCR; TCRdb stores in-frame clones only, minus some. The table includes around 6,100 clones, 70% to 80% detected once. Normal lung sampling was at least 3 cm from the tumour, as distant as possible. Material: non-adjacent lung tissue. The receptors originated from a human donor with non-small cell lung cancer.

The rearrangement joins TRBV19 to TRBJ2-6; D not resolved. The CDR3 runs 13 residues. Looked up from germline, CDR1 is LNHDA and CDR2 is SQIVND (reference sequence). The CDR3 sequence: CASEFSGANVLTF. CDR3 in DNA: TGTGCAAGTGAGTTCTCTGGGGCCAACGTCCTGACTTTC.

This clone was detected once. The gene calls are TRBV28 and TRBJ2-1; 7 bases match TRBD1. Germline V lookup: CDR1 MDHEN, CDR2 SYDVKM. The CDR3 covers 14 residues. V was clipped by 6 bases and J by 7 bases; unmatched bases: 9. The CDR3 DNA is TGTGCCAGCAGCCAGACAGGGTGGGAAAATGAGCAGTTCTTC. This translates into CASSQTGWENEQFF.

In this sample, this clone turned up a few times. The chain joins TRBV27 to TRBJ1-2, with TRBD1 matching over 9 bases. Germline CDR1 MNHEY, CDR2 SMNVEV (reference sequence). This CDR3 spans 16 amino acids. The ends lost 6 bases at V and 2 bases at J; junction bases unmatched: 10. The CDR3 DNA follows: TGTGCCAGCAGACCCTCCGGGACAGGGTCAAACTATGGCTACACCTTC. Residues: CASRPSGTGSNYGYTF.

This clone is medium-sized. One end of the junction fails to match germline, which may point to a read error. The V gene is TRBV18, the J gene TRBJ2-6; 7 bases map to TRBD1. CDR1 is KGHSH, CDR2 LQKENI, per germline. The CDR3 loop spans 17 amino acids. The CDR3 coding sequence is TGTGCCAGCTCATCACCGGGACAGAGCTCTGGGGCCAACGTCCTGACTTTC. Protein product: CASSSPGQSSGANVLTF.

This clone was observed a handful of times. The chain employs TRBV5-4 and TRBJ2-1, with a possible D match to TRBD2 (6 bases). The CDR3 sequence is 14 residues long. V was trimmed by 5 bases and J by 0 bases, leaving 9 bases between them. Germline loops: CDR1 SGHNT, CDR2 YYREEE (reference sequence). In DNA form, the CDR3 reads TGTGCCAGCAGAGTGGACTACTCCTACAATGAGCAGTTCTTC. It encodes CASRVDYSYNEQFF.

This chain links TRBV9 with TRBJ2-2; TRBD2 might be the D (7 bases). The length of the CDR3 is 16 residues. The germline V and J ends were trimmed by 4 bases and 1 base, with 14 bases remaining between them. The germline V gene encodes CDR1 SGDLS and CDR2 YYNGEE. This CDR3 is CASSPVGGGNTGELFF. CDR3 sequence (DNA): TGTGCCAGCAGCCCGGTAGGGGGGGGGAACACCGGGGAGCTGTTTTTT.

This clone has only a few counts. CDR3 bases: TGTGCCAGCAGCCAAGCGGGAGGGCCCAACTACGAGCAGTACTTC. Translated: CASSQAGGPNYEQYF. The chain employs TRBV4-2 and TRBJ2-7, with 8 bases lining up with TRBD2. Germline V gene data show CDR1 as LGHNA and CDR2 as YNFKEQ. With V trimmed by 1 base and J by 3 bases, 5 bases remained unmatched. The CDR3 spans 15 residues.

The rearrangement uses TRBV5-6 and TRBJ2-7; weak D call: TRBD1 (5 bases). V lost 2 bases and J lost 4, with 7 bases in between. Germline lookup yields CDR1 SGHDT and CDR2 YYEEEE. The CDR3 is 12 amino acids. The chain's CDR3 is CASSFQGYEQYF. For the CDR3, the DNA is TGTGCCAGCAGCTTCCAGGGTTACGAGCAGTACTTC.

This clone was observed a few times. The rearrangement joins TRBV9 to TRBJ2-1; the D gene is possibly TRBD2 (6 bases). Trimming left V 0 bases short and J 5 bases short, with 12 bases between. The CDR3 loop spans 15 amino acids. Looked up from germline, CDR1 is SGDLS and CDR2 is YYNGEE. The CDR3 DNA sequence: TGTGCCAGCAGCGTAGGATGGGGGGTCCACAATGAGCAGTTCTTC. It encodes CASSVGWGVHNEQFF.

The V call is TRBV23-1, the J call TRBJ2-7; 9 bases line up with TRBD1. TRBV23-1 is placed among ORFs of uncertain function. The junction had 11 bases not matched to a gene; V was cut back by 4 bases and J by 4 bases. The CDR3 consists of 16 residues. The chain's CDR3 is CASSRALQGAGYEQYF. The CDR3 DNA sequence: TGCGCCAGCAGTCGAGCCCTACAGGGGGCAGGGTACGAGCAGTACTTC.

This clone was seen a single time. The V gene is TRBV12-5, the J gene TRBJ2-4, with a tentative D call TRBD1 (5 bases). V shed 7 bases and J shed 0 bases, with 16 bases lying between them. This CDR3 spans 16 amino acids. Germline values: CDR1 LGHNT, CDR2 FRNRAP. In DNA form, the CDR3 reads TGTGCTAGTGCCCCCGACAGTCTTTTAGCCAAAAACATTCAGTACTTC. This sequence encodes CASAPDSLLAKNIQYF.

The V gene is TRBV5-1, the J gene TRBJ1-2; tentatively, D is TRBD1 (6 bases). Per the germline V gene, CDR1 is SGHRS and CDR2 is YFSETQ. V dropped 0 bases and J dropped 8 bases, with 14 bases sitting between them. The CDR3 sequence is 14 residues long. CDR3 DNA sequence: TGCGCCAGCAGCTTGGAGGCAGGGGTGGGCGGCTACACCTTC. This sequence encodes CASSLEAGVGGYTF.

The rearrangement joins TRBV9 to TRBJ2-4; the match to TRBD2 covers 8 bases. V dropped 0 bases and J dropped 7; count of bases not matched to a gene: 9. The CDR3 loop spans 16 amino acids. CDR1 is SGDLS and CDR2 is YYNGEE in the germline V gene. The CDR3 protein is CASSVGAGDLGNIQYF. DNA for the CDR3: TGTGCCAGCAGCGTAGGAGCGGGAGATCTGGGTAACATTCAGTACTTC.

This chain links TRBV5-6 with TRBJ2-7; 7 nucleotides agree with TRBD2. This CDR3 is 16 amino acids long. Trimming at V came to 4 bases and at J to 2 bases, leaving 12 bases not matched to a gene. Germline V gene sequence: CDR1 SGHDT, CDR2 YYEEEE. The CDR3, as DNA: TGTGCCAGCAGCGCCCTAGGGGCGGGAGTGCCCTACGAGCAGTACTTC. Translating it yields CASSALGAGVPYEQYF.

The CDR3 region has the DNA TGCGCCAGCAGCCCCGGGGACAGCGCTAACTATGGCTACACCTTC. Translation gives CASSPGDSANYGYTF. This sequence joins TRBV5-1 and TRBJ1-2, with 7 nucleotides matching TRBD1. V trimming: 4 bases; J trimming: 0 bases; junction bases outside the gene matches: 6. Germline assignment: CDR1 SGHRS and CDR2 YFSETQ. The CDR3 loop spans 15 amino acids.

The rearrangement joins TRBV9 to TRBJ2-1; 8 bases match TRBD1. Germline V CDR1 and CDR2: SGDLS, YYNGEE. V was clipped by 4 bases and J by 6 bases; unmatched bases: 9. The CDR3 extends over 15 amino acids. CDR3 DNA: TGTGCCAGCAGCTTACGGTCGGACAGGGTCAATGAGCAGTTCTTC. Residues: CASSLRSDRVNEQFF.

The V call is TRBV28, the J call TRBJ2-1; TRBD1 matches 10 bases. Germline V gives CDR1 MDHEN, CDR2 SYDVKM. V was clipped by 6 bases and J by 5 bases; unmatched bases: 10. The CDR3 consists of 16 residues. The CDR3 loop reads CASSYPRDRGNNEQFF. The DNA of the CDR3 is TGTGCCAGCAGCTACCCTCGGGACAGGGGAAACAATGAGCAGTTCTTC.

The chain joins TRBV19 to TRBJ2-1; D might be TRBD1 (5 bases). This CDR3 has 15 residues. Trimming shortened V by 6 bases and J by 4 bases, and 16 bases separated the two germline ends. The germline CDR1 and CDR2 sequences are LNHDA and SQIVND (reference sequence). CDR3 region: CASRLTGNSYNEQFF. In DNA, the CDR3 is TGTGCCAGTAGGTTAACAGGTAACTCTTACAATGAGCAGTTCTTC. Based on the CDR3 plus reference TRBV19 and TRBJ2-1, the full variable domain is DGGITQSPKYLFRKEGQNVTLSCEQNLNHDAMYWYRQDPGQGLRLIYYSQIVNDFQKGDIAEGYSVSREKKESFPLTVTSAQKNPTAFYLCASRLTGNSYNEQFFGPGTRLTVL.

This chain uses TRBV28 with TRBJ1-5, with 7 bases aligning to TRBD1. Looked up from germline, CDR1 is MDHEN and CDR2 is SYDVKM. Trimming cost V 6 bases and J 1 base; bases outside gene matches: 6. The CDR3 sequence is 15 residues long. Written as DNA, the CDR3 is TGTGCCAGCAGAGACACAGGGGTAAGCAATCAGCCCCAGCATTTT. Translating it yields CASRDTGVSNQPQHF.

V and J are TRBV2 and TRBJ1-5, with 9 bases identical to TRBD1. This CDR3 region has 13 residues. CDR1 is SNHLY and CDR2 is FYNNEI in the germline V gene. J was trimmed by 6 bases and V by 6 bases; bases with no gene match: 3. The CDR3 reads CASSLTGGQPQHF. The CDR3 nucleotides are TGTGCCAGCAGCCTGACAGGGGGTCAGCCCCAGCATTTT.

There are a few counts of this clone. V is TRBV7-9 and J is TRBJ1-4, with 7 bases that match TRBD1. Per the germline V gene, CDR1 is SEHNR and CDR2 is FQNEAQ (reference sequence). The CDR3 totals 14 residues. The trim removed 5 bases at V and 7 bases at J, leaving 7 bases unmatched. CDR3 coding DNA: TGTGCCAGCAGCCCCCCCCGACAGGGTGAAAAACTGTTTTTT. This sequence encodes CASSPPRQGEKLFF.